This T cell receptor (beta chain) was recovered during a study of cytomegalovirus exposure and HLA in healthy donors. Broader study findings: A few of the chains that were CMV-associated were confirmed in vitro to be specific for CMV antigens.

With regard to this clone: What it recognizes is unknown.

The CDR3 spans 14 residues. The germline V gene has CDR1 MDHEN and CDR2 SYDVKM. The germline V and J ends were trimmed by 5 bases and 5 bases, with 15 bases remaining between them. With 60 Vbeta and 13 Jbeta primers, the PCR was carried out. The repertoire was sequenced with immunoSEQ multiplex PCR; TCRdb's copy has only in-frame clones and lacks some. The sample records around 200,000 clones, approximately 80% being singletons. What was sequenced was PBMCs. This clonotype was sampled from a girl aged 5 to 17 in good health and CMV-seronegative. The rearrangement links TRBV28 to TRBJ2-5, with D tentatively TRBD1 (5 bases). The CDR3 nucleotides read TGTGCCAGCAGTCCGGCCCAGGGTGGGGAGACCCAGTACTTC. Protein sequence: CASSPAQGGETQYF.